Below, 11 T cell receptor beta chains from the same sample are listed, as sequenced in a study. TCRdb re-called the RT-PCR reads through MiXCR, storing one row per CDR3 protein. The profile covers around 700,000 distinct CDR3 sequences, with 14% appearing a single time and 3% to 4.5% taken by the ten largest. The sequenced sample was memory CD4+ T cells from blood. The origin of the receptors is a female donor in good health, serving as a healthy control.

This clonotype was counted ten times or more. The chain combines TRBV28 with TRBJ2-1; perhaps TRBD1 as D (6 bases). V was cut by 5 bases and J by 6 bases, with 17 bases left in between. CDR1 and CDR2 from the germline V gene are MDHEN and SYDVKM. The CDR3 loop spans 15 amino acids. The CDR3 reads CASSPLGRGGNEQFF. The DNA of the CDR3 is TGTGCCAGCAGTCCTCTGGGTAGAGGGGGCAATGAGCAGTTCTTC.

There are many counts of this clonotype. The chain couples TRBV9 to TRBJ2-2, with TRBD2 as a possible D gene (5 bases). The CDR3 sequence is 15 residues long. Germline V lookup: CDR1 SGDLS, CDR2 YYNGEE. The V and J ends lost 7 bases and 7 bases respectively, with 20 bases between them. The CDR3 region has the DNA TGTGCCAGCTCCCCCGGAGGCGGTCAGCGCGGGGAGCTGTTTTTT. Amino acids: CASSPGGGQRGELFF.

V usage is TRBV27 and J usage is TRBJ1-1; no reliable D call. Germline V gene sequence: CDR1 MNHEY, CDR2 SMNVEV (reference sequence). CDR3 length equals 15 residues. V shed 4 bases and J shed 1 base, with 13 bases lying between them. CDR3: CASSYQGWGNTEAFF. CDR3 nucleotides: TGTGCCAGCAGTTACCAAGGTTGGGGGAACACTGAAGCTTTCTTT.

The table lists this clonotype with a few counts. The J gene is TRBJ2-2, the V gene TRBV9, with D possibly matching TRBD1 (5 bases). V was pared by 0 bases and J by 1 base, with 7 bases between. CDR1 and CDR2 (germline): SGDLS, YYNGEE. CDR3 size: 15 residues. CDR3 sequence (DNA): TGTGCCAGCAGCGTAGCAGGGATGAACACCGGGGAGCTGTTTTTT. It is translated as CASSVAGMNTGELFF.

The chain combines TRBV6-1 with TRBJ2-1, with TRBD2 identical over 10 bases. Germline loops: CDR1 MNHNS, CDR2 SASEGT. Trimming took 6 bases from V and 4 from J; bases not matched to a gene: 3. This CDR3 has 14 amino acids. The CDR3 DNA sequence: TGTGCCAGCAGGGGACTAGCGTTATACAATGAGCAGTTCTTC. Amino acid sequence: CASRGLALYNEQFF.

The chain joins TRBV5-1 to TRBJ2-5, with 7 bases aligning to TRBD2. Germline CDR1 SGHRS, CDR2 YFSETQ. The CDR3 consists of 14 residues. J lost 4 bases, V lost 3 bases, and 6 bases had no gene match. DNA of the CDR3: TGCGCCAGCAGCTACCTCAGGGAGGGAGAGACCCAGTACTTC. It encodes CASSYLREGETQYF.

The V and J genes are TRBV20-1 and TRBJ1-2; 9 bases map to TRBD1. Germline CDR1 reads DFQATT; CDR2 reads SNEGSKA (reference sequence). This CDR3 has 13 residues. V lost 6 bases, J lost 5 bases, and 7 bases stayed unmatched. This CDR3 reads CSAKQGAPYGYTF. CDR3 DNA: TGCAGTGCAAAACAGGGGGCTCCTTATGGCTACACCTTC.

This clonotype was found a few times. The chain carries TRBV20-1 and TRBJ2-1; 8 bases are shared with TRBD1. Germline V gene sequence: CDR1 DFQATT, CDR2 SNEGSKA (reference sequence). V shed 6 bases and J 7 bases; nucleotides not matched to a gene: 5. CDR3 length: 12 amino acids. The CDR3 protein is CSARTGKNEQFF. The CDR3 nucleotides are TGCAGTGCCCGGACAGGGAAGAATGAGCAGTTCTTC.

This clonotype came up many times. J is TRBJ2-7 and V is TRBV20-1, with 12 nucleotides matching TRBD2. CDR3 length equals 15 residues. Germline loops: CDR1 DFQATT, CDR2 SNEGSKA (reference sequence). Germline trimming cut 5 bases from V and 4 bases from J; bases unmatched to any gene: 9. CDR3: CSALPTSGSVYEQYF. CDR3 sequence (DNA): TGCAGTGCTCTACCGACTAGCGGGAGTGTTTACGAGCAGTACTTC.

The chain couples TRBV19 to TRBJ2-7; 8 bases align to TRBD2. CDR3 length equals 14 residues. The trim removed 5 bases at V and 3 bases at J, leaving 6 bases unmatched. Looked up from germline, CDR1 is LNHDA and CDR2 is SQIVND (reference sequence). This chain's CDR3 is CASSPKRESYEQYF. The CDR3, as DNA: TGTGCCAGTAGTCCAAAGCGGGAGAGCTACGAGCAGTACTTC.

Many counts were recorded for this clonotype. This sequence joins TRBV10-3 and TRBJ1-5; D perhaps matches TRBD1 (5 bases). V was pared by 8 bases and J by 5 bases, with 16 bases between. There are 14 residues in the CDR3. Germline V CDR1 and CDR2: ENHRY, SYGVKD. CDR3 bases: TGTGCCATCGCCCCCGGAGGGGAGGATCAGCCCCAGCATTTT. Residues: CAIAPGGEDQPQHF.